A selection of T cell receptor beta chains follows, all from one sample in a study of cytomegalovirus exposure and HLA in healthy donors. TCRdb keeps only in-frame clones here, not all; method: immunoSEQ multiplex PCR. The repertoire holds about 85,000 clones, with over 70% as singletons. The sequencing input was PBMCs. Receptor source: a boy younger than 18 in good health and CMV-seronegative. Both conserved end residues are part of each CDR3. The order of the fields is D gene, clone size, J gene, V gene, CDR3 DNA, CDR3 protein. A D gene is named only where the DNA matches it firmly. Expanded clones get a size class; other rows say once, few or many, or leave the size out.

d_gene: TRBD2; abundance: .; j_gene: TRBJ2-7; v_gene: TRBV6-6; CDR3nt: TGTGCCAGCAGTTACTCGGAGCTAGCGGGAGGCGGCGAGCAGTACTTC; CDR3aa: CASSYSELAGGGEQYF
d_gene: .; abundance: .; j_gene: TRBJ1-1; v_gene: TRBV7-9; CDR3nt: TGTGCCAGCAGCCACCCCCTAAGCGGGATGAACACTGAAGCTTTCTTT; CDR3aa: CASSHPLSGMNTEAFF
d_gene: .; abundance: .; j_gene: TRBJ2-1; v_gene: TRBV29-1; CDR3nt: TGCAGCGTTGAAGGTAGCGCCTCCTACAATGAGCAGTTCTTC; CDR3aa: CSVEGSASYNEQFF
d_gene: TRBD1; abundance: .; j_gene: TRBJ1-4; v_gene: TRBV25-1; CDR3nt: TGTGCCAGCAGTGAACTCGGGACAGGGAATGAAAAACTGTTTTTT; CDR3aa: CASSELGTGNEKLFF
d_gene: TRBD1; abundance: few; j_gene: TRBJ1-5; v_gene: TRBV6-1; CDR3nt: TGTGCCAGCCGGGACAGCCTACCACAGCCCCAGCATTTT; CDR3aa: CASRDSLPQPQHF
d_gene: TRBD2; abundance: .; j_gene: TRBJ2-3; v_gene: TRBV5-1; CDR3nt: TGCGCCAGCAGCTTGACTAGCGGGAGGGATACGCAGTATTTT; CDR3aa: CASSLTSGRDTQYF
d_gene: .; abundance: .; j_gene: TRBJ2-3; v_gene: TRBV29-1; CDR3nt: TGCAGCGTTGAAGATCGAGCAGGGAGGAGAGGGCACTCCACAGATACGCAGTATTTT; CDR3aa: CSVEDRAGRRGHSTDTQYF
d_gene: .; abundance: .; j_gene: TRBJ1-5; v_gene: TRBV6-1; CDR3nt: TGTGCCAGCAGGGGGCAAACGAATCAGCCCCAGCATTTT; CDR3aa: CASRGQTNQPQHF
d_gene: TRBD2; abundance: once; j_gene: TRBJ2-1; v_gene: TRBV4-3; CDR3nt: TGCGCCAGCAGCCAAAGGCGGACTAGCGGTTACAATGAGCAGTTCTTC; CDR3aa: CASSQRRTSGYNEQFF
d_gene: TRBD1; abundance: .; j_gene: TRBJ2-7; v_gene: TRBV15; CDR3nt: TGTGCCACCAGCAGAGAGACCGTTTGGACAGGGCTCTACGAGCAGTACTTC; CDR3aa: CATSRETVWTGLYEQYF
d_gene: .; abundance: .; j_gene: TRBJ1-1; v_gene: TRBV2; CDR3nt: TGTGCCAGCAGTGAAGTCTACACTGAAGCTTTCTTT; CDR3aa: CASSEVYTEAFF
d_gene: TRBD1; abundance: .; j_gene: TRBJ1-1; v_gene: TRBV6-4; CDR3nt: TGTGCCAGCAGTACACTGGACAGGGGACTGTCTGAAGCTTTCTTT; CDR3aa: CASSTLDRGLSEAFF
d_gene: TRBD1; abundance: .; j_gene: TRBJ1-3; v_gene: TRBV28; CDR3nt: TGTGCCAGCAGTTTCAGGGGGAGCTCTGGAAACACCATATATTTT; CDR3aa: CASSFRGSSGNTIYF
d_gene: .; abundance: .; j_gene: TRBJ2-7; v_gene: TRBV30; CDR3nt: TGTGCCTGGGAGGAGGGGTACGAGCAGTACTTC; CDR3aa: CAWEEGYEQYF
d_gene: TRBD1; abundance: .; j_gene: TRBJ2-7; v_gene: TRBV7-9; CDR3nt: TGTGCCAGCAGCTCCAACAGGGGACCATCCTTGGAGGAGCAGTACTTC; CDR3aa: CASSSNRGPSLEEQYF
d_gene: TRBD1; abundance: .; j_gene: TRBJ1-2; v_gene: TRBV29-1; CDR3nt: TGCAGCGGCATAACAGGGGATGGGGATGGCTACACCTTC; CDR3aa: CSGITGDGDGYTF
d_gene: .; abundance: .; j_gene: TRBJ2-3; v_gene: TRBV28; CDR3nt: TGTGCCAGCAGTTCAGGGGCGGCCACAGATACGCAGTATTTT; CDR3aa: CASSSGAATDTQYF
d_gene: TRBD1; abundance: .; j_gene: TRBJ1-2; v_gene: TRBV29-1; CDR3nt: TGCAGCGCCCGGACAGGGGGATATGGCTACACCTTC; CDR3aa: CSARTGGYGYTF
d_gene: .; abundance: .; j_gene: TRBJ2-1; v_gene: TRBV18; CDR3nt: TGTGCCAGCTCACCACCCAGGGGTACCTACAATGAGCAGTTCTTC; CDR3aa: CASSPPRGTYNEQFF
d_gene: TRBD1; abundance: .; j_gene: TRBJ1-5; v_gene: TRBV2; CDR3nt: TGTGCCAGCAGTGAGAACGGGTTGGGCAGGGGGAGTCATTTT; CDR3aa: CASSENGLGRGSHF
d_gene: TRBD1; abundance: few; j_gene: TRBJ1-5; v_gene: TRBV29-1; CDR3nt: TGCAGCGTGCGGACAGGGGAGTATCAGCCCCAGCATTTT; CDR3aa: CSVRTGEYQPQHF
d_gene: TRBD1; abundance: .; j_gene: TRBJ1-5; v_gene: TRBV5-1; CDR3nt: TGCGCCAGCAGCTTAGACGGGACAGATAATCAGCCCCAGCATTTT; CDR3aa: CASSLDGTDNQPQHF
d_gene: TRBD1; abundance: .; j_gene: TRBJ1-2; v_gene: TRBV5-1; CDR3nt: TGCGCCAGCAGCTTAGGGGACAGGGCGAACGGCTACACCTTC; CDR3aa: CASSLGDRANGYTF
d_gene: .; abundance: .; j_gene: TRBJ2-5; v_gene: TRBV7-7; CDR3nt: TGTGCTAGCAGTTTACCAGGGGAGATTGAGACCCAGTACTTC; CDR3aa: CASSLPGEIETQYF
d_gene: .; abundance: .; j_gene: TRBJ1-1; v_gene: TRBV6-4; CDR3nt: TGTGCCAGCGGGCACCCTGAAGCTTTCTTT; CDR3aa: CASGHPEAFF
d_gene: .; abundance: .; j_gene: TRBJ1-2; v_gene: TRBV27; CDR3nt: TGTGCCAGCAGTTTAGGAGGGGAGGTCTATGGCTACACCTTC; CDR3aa: CASSLGGEVYGYTF
d_gene: .; abundance: once; j_gene: TRBJ2-6; v_gene: TRBV9; CDR3nt: TGTGCCAGCAGCGTAGATCCAGGGTCCACTGGGGCCAACGTCCTGACTTTC; CDR3aa: CASSVDPGSTGANVLTF
d_gene: TRBD2; abundance: .; j_gene: TRBJ2-1; v_gene: TRBV7-9; CDR3nt: TGTGCCAGCAGCCCCAGACTAGCGGGAGACCCTAGAAATGAGCAGTTCTTC; CDR3aa: CASSPRLAGDPRNEQFF
d_gene: TRBD2; abundance: .; j_gene: TRBJ2-7; v_gene: TRBV29-1; CDR3nt: TGCAGCGTTGAGGGGGGGAAAAACTACGAGCAGTACTTC; CDR3aa: CSVEGGKNYEQYF
d_gene: TRBD2; abundance: .; j_gene: TRBJ2-7; v_gene: TRBV23-1; CDR3nt: TGCGCCAACGCCAAGGAGGGGACTAGGGTTTCCGAGCAGTACTTC; CDR3aa: CANAKEGTRVSEQYF
d_gene: TRBD1; abundance: .; j_gene: TRBJ2-2; v_gene: TRBV30; CDR3nt: TGTGCCTGGAGTGTACGACAGGGGATGGCCACCGGGGAGCTGTTTTTT; CDR3aa: CAWSVRQGMATGELFF
d_gene: .; abundance: .; j_gene: TRBJ1-6; v_gene: TRBV15; CDR3nt: TGTGCCACCAGCTCCCCCCGACTTAATGCGTATTCACCCCTCCACTTT; CDR3aa: CATSSPRLNAYSPLHF
d_gene: .; abundance: .; j_gene: TRBJ2-7; v_gene: TRBV2; CDR3nt: TGTGCCAGCACGAACAAATACGAGCAGTACTTC; CDR3aa: CASTNKYEQYF
d_gene: .; abundance: few; j_gene: TRBJ2-1; v_gene: TRBV29-1; CDR3nt: TGCAGCGGGGACACGTCCTACAATGAGCAGTTCTTC; CDR3aa: CSGDTSYNEQFF
d_gene: TRBD2; abundance: few; j_gene: TRBJ2-3; v_gene: TRBV29-1; CDR3nt: TGCAGCGGGGAAGCGGGAGGGGTAGATACGCAGTATTTT; CDR3aa: CSGEAGGVDTQYF
d_gene: TRBD1; abundance: .; j_gene: TRBJ1-5; v_gene: TRBV19; CDR3nt: TGTGCCAGTAGTATTTGGGGACAGGGCAATCAGCCCCAGCATTTT; CDR3aa: CASSIWGQGNQPQHF
d_gene: TRBD1; abundance: .; j_gene: TRBJ1-2; v_gene: TRBV28; CDR3nt: TGTGCCAGCAGTCCCTACGACTCTGGACAGGGGGCCTATGGCTACACCTTC; CDR3aa: CASSPYDSGQGAYGYTF
d_gene: TRBD1; abundance: .; j_gene: TRBJ1-3; v_gene: TRBV7-2; CDR3nt: TGTGCCAGCAGCCCACGGGACAGTCAATCTGGAAACACCATATATTTT; CDR3aa: CASSPRDSQSGNTIYF
d_gene: .; abundance: .; j_gene: TRBJ1-2; v_gene: TRBV28; CDR3nt: TGTGCCAGCAGCCACGGGGGGTTTTACAGGGAGGCGGTGATCTATGGCTACACCTTC; CDR3aa: CASSHGGFYREAVIYGYTF
d_gene: .; abundance: .; j_gene: TRBJ2-5; v_gene: TRBV6-5; CDR3nt: TGTGCCAGCAGTTCGGGACAATACAGGAAAACGGAGACCCAGTACTTC; CDR3aa: CASSSGQYRKTETQYF
d_gene: .; abundance: .; j_gene: TRBJ1-1; v_gene: TRBV4-3; CDR3nt: TGCGCCAGCAGCCAAGACACAACGCCCGGACAGCATAGAGAAGCTTTCTTT; CDR3aa: CASSQDTTPGQHREAFF
d_gene: TRBD1; abundance: .; j_gene: TRBJ1-3; v_gene: TRBV5-4; CDR3nt: TGTGCCAGCAGCAGAACGCGGACAGGGCCCTTAAACACCATATATTTT; CDR3aa: CASSRTRTGPLNTIYF
d_gene: TRBD2; abundance: .; j_gene: TRBJ2-3; v_gene: TRBV6-5; CDR3nt: TGTGCCAGCAGCCAAGCGGGAGTTTGGACAGATACGCAGTATTTT; CDR3aa: CASSQAGVWTDTQYF
d_gene: TRBD2; abundance: .; j_gene: TRBJ2-1; v_gene: TRBV4-3; CDR3nt: TGCGCCAGCAGCCAAGATAGAGGCCGCGGGAGCAATGAGCAGTTCTTC; CDR3aa: CASSQDRGRGSNEQFF
d_gene: .; abundance: .; j_gene: TRBJ2-5; v_gene: TRBV6-5; CDR3nt: TGTGCCAGCAGTTACAACCCCTCAGGGATCGGAGAGACCCAGTACTTC; CDR3aa: CASSYNPSGIGETQYF
d_gene: TRBD2; abundance: few; j_gene: TRBJ2-1; v_gene: TRBV4-1; CDR3nt: TGCGCCAGCAGTTCTAGCGGGGGGCCGAGCAATGAGCAGTTCTTC; CDR3aa: CASSSSGGPSNEQFF
d_gene: TRBD1; abundance: .; j_gene: TRBJ2-7; v_gene: TRBV5-6; CDR3nt: TGTGCCAGCAGCCGTACCGAACTACGGGACAGTGGCTACGAGCAGTACTTC; CDR3aa: CASSRTELRDSGYEQYF
d_gene: .; abundance: few; j_gene: TRBJ2-2; v_gene: TRBV7-2; CDR3nt: TGTGCCAGCAGCTTAGCCCTCACCGGGGAGCTGTTTTTT; CDR3aa: CASSLALTGELFF